Following are 4 T cell receptor beta chains from one sample sequenced in a study of shared clonotypes between healthy human individuals (TCRdb year 2020). The library was produced with the immunoSEQ multiplex PCR assay. TCRdb took over this immuneACCESS table, retaining in-frame rearrangements with V and J assigned. Such tables are incomplete; in checked studies, under half of the missing clones stem from an unresolved V gene, and the remainder is unexplained. For this sample there are roughly 2.5 million clones; about 92% appear just once. 0.11% to 0.15% of the sample goes to the ten largest clones. Material for sequencing was naive CD4+ T cells sorted from blood. The cell subset or site label corresponds to: CD45RA+ positively selected. These receptors were obtained from a man younger than 30 in good health.

A remark on this clone: Other DNA sequences in the same sample also yield this CDR3. This sequence joins TRBV5-1 and TRBJ2-5; D uncertain. V was clipped by 0 bases and J by 2 bases, with 8 bases between them. In germline, CDR1 is SGHRS, CDR2 YFSETQ. The CDR3 is made up of 14 amino acids. CDR3 nucleotides: TGCGCCAGCAGCTTGGGGACGGAACAAGAGACCCAGTACTTC. Translated, it gives CASSLGTEQETQYF.

Concerning this clone itself: At the DNA level, this CDR3 is encoded by other sequences in the same sample as well. This sequence joins TRBV10-3 and TRBJ1-5, with 9 positions matching TRBD1. This CDR3 spans 15 amino acids. V lost 4 bases to trimming and J lost 3 bases; unmatched junction nucleotides: 4. From germline, CDR1 is ENHRY and CDR2 SYGVKD. The CDR3 coding sequence is TGTGCCATCAGTGGGGGACAGGGACCCAATCAGCCCCAGCATTTT. Translated: CAISGGQGPNQPQHF.

J is TRBJ2-5 and V is TRBV5-8, with TRBD2 matching over 12 bases. V lost 4 bases to trimming and J lost 7 bases; unmatched junction nucleotides: 5. The CDR3 totals 14 residues. Germline V lookup: CDR1 SGHTS, CDR2 YDEGEE. The CDR3 loop is CASSLAGLAGTQYF. The CDR3 nucleotides read TGTGCCAGCAGCCTGGCGGGACTAGCGGGGACCCAGTACTTC.

The chain recombines TRBV11-1 with TRBJ2-7; 8 nucleotides line up with TRBD2. Trimming took 4 bases from V and 7 from J; bases not matched to a gene: 18. There are 17 residues in the CDR3. Germline CDR1 reads SGHAT; CDR2 reads FQDESV (reference sequence). The CDR3 is CASSSFSSGGGHREQYF. CDR3 coding DNA: TGTGCCAGCAGCTCCTTTTCCTCGGGGGGGGGCCACCGGGAGCAGTACTTC.